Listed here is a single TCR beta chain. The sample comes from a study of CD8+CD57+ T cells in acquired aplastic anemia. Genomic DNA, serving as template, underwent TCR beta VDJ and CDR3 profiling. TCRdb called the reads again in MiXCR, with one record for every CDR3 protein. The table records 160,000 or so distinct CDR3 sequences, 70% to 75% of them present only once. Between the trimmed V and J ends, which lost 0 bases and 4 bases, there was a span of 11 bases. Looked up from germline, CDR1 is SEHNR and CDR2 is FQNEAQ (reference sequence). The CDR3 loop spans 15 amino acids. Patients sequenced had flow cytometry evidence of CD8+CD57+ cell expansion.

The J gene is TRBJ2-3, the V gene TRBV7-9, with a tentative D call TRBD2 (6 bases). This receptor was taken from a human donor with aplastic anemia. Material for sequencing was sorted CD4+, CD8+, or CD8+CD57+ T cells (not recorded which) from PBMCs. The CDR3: CASSLAGGGADTQYF. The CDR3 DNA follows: TGTGCCAGCAGCTTAGCGGGAGGTGGCGCAGATACGCAGTATTTT.